This TCR beta chain was sequenced during a study of T cells in Graves' hyperthyroidism and ophthalmopathy. The study based diagnoses on clinical symptoms, serum thyroxine and TRAb, thyroid ultrasound and orbital computed tomography. Fresh peripheral blood, approximately 9.1 ml, was the source of the PBMCs. Study observations and caveats: Ophthalmopathy was distinguished from stable hyperthyroidism by 13 V-J signatures. Blood samples included most of the expanded thyroid clonotypes exceeding 0.001.

Researchers took RNA transcripts and amplified the TCR beta CDR3 regions from them. TCR CDR3 underwent first-round RT-PCR with the HTBI primer set. TCRdb redid the calling of the multiplex PCR reads with MiXCR, one entry per CDR3 protein. The sample records hundreds of thousands of distinct CDR3 sequences, about 20% being singletons. Concerning this clonotype itself: What it binds is unknown.

The sequence was obtained from a man in his forties or fifties with Graves' ophthalmopathy. The sample consisted of blood.

CDR3 loop: CASSKDITYNEQFF. The CDR3 DNA reads TGTGCCAGTAGTAAGGACATCACCTACAATGAGCAGTTCTTC. The rearrangement joins TRBV19 to TRBJ2-1; D may be TRBD1 (5 bases). V was shortened by 4 bases and J by 2 bases, with 9 bases between the two germline ends. CDR3 length: 14 residues. Germline V gene sequence: CDR1 LNHDA, CDR2 SQIVND (reference sequence).